The 10 T cell receptor beta chains given below trace back to one sample, sequenced in a study of cytomegalovirus exposure and HLA in healthy donors. With 60 Vbeta and 13 Jbeta primers, the PCR was carried out. Only in-frame clones appear in the TCRdb table, and some are missing; sequencing was by immunoSEQ multiplex PCR. The data contain about 160,000 clones, roughly 83% of them singletons. The sample consisted of PBMCs. The receptors were sampled from a boy between 2 and 15 years old in good health and CMV-seronegative.

The rearrangement uses TRBV12-5 and TRBJ2-3; TRBD1 matches 9 bases. CDR3 length: 14 residues. CDR1 and CDR2 from the germline V gene are LGHNT and FRNRAP. Trimming took 7 bases from V and 3 from J; bases not matched to a gene: 5. The CDR3 region has the DNA TGTGCTAGTGCCCCCGGACAGGGGACAGATACGCAGTATTTT. Its translation is CASAPGQGTDTQYF.

The V call is TRBV30, the J call TRBJ1-2; 10 bases line up with TRBD1. This CDR3 has 12 residues. J lost 4 bases, V lost 8 bases, and 4 bases had no gene match. Germline CDR1 is GTSNPN and CDR2 is SVGIG (reference sequence). The DNA of the CDR3 is TGTGCCCGACAGGGGGCGGCCTATGGCTACACCTTC. Encoded protein: CARQGAAYGYTF.

CDR3 sequence (DNA): TGTGCCAGCAGCTTCCGGACTAGCGGGAGTATCCAGTACTTC. This codes for CASSFRTSGSIQYF. The chain employs TRBV7-6 and TRBJ2-5, with 13 bases aligning to TRBD2. The CDR3 is 14 residues long. Germline CDR1 is SGHVS and CDR2 is FNYEAQ. The junction had 5 bases not matched to a gene; V was cut back by 3 bases and J by 10 bases.

Comment on this clone: One junction end disagrees with the germline gene, perhaps due to a read error. The sample has other DNA sequences that encode this CDR3 too. J is TRBJ2-2 and V is TRBV2, with D possibly TRBD2 on 6 matching bases. Germline CDR1 reads SNHLY; CDR2 reads FYNNEI. The CDR3 length is 13 residues. The CDR3 nucleotides are TGCGCCAGCAGTGCGGGGATCACCGGGGAGCTGTTTTTT. As protein: CASSAGITGELFF.

The rearrangement joins TRBV2 to TRBJ2-5; TRBD2 might be the D (5 bases). This CDR3 spans 14 amino acids. CDR1 is SNHLY, CDR2 FYNNEI, per germline. With 6 bases removed from V and 5 bases from J, the gap between germline ends came to 16 bases. In nucleotides, the CDR3 is TGTGCCAGCAGCACGACTACTAGAGAGGAGACCCAGTACTTC. Protein sequence: CASSTTTREETQYF.

CDR3 nucleotides: TGTGCCAGCAGGCGGGTCTACGAGCAGTACTTC. Protein product: CASRRVYEQYF. The gene calls are TRBV6-5 and TRBJ2-5; D possibly corresponds to TRBD2 (5 bases). The J call may be wrong; the DNA end is better matched by TRBJ2-7. Germline CDR1 MNHEY, CDR2 SVGAGI. The CDR3 spans 11 residues.

This rearrangement joins TRBV6-5 to TRBJ2-7, with D possibly matching TRBD2 (6 bases). The CDR3 extends over 14 amino acids. CDR1 and CDR2 from the germline V gene are MNHEY and SVGAGI. V was clipped by 5 bases and J by 3 bases, with 14 bases between them. CDR3 region: CASSQPGLNYEQYF. The CDR3 nucleotides read TGTGCCAGCAGTCAACCGGGACTCAACTACGAGCAGTACTTC.

This clone was observed a handful of times. The chain is built from TRBV6-1 and TRBJ2-1, with D tentatively TRBD2 (6 bases). The CDR3 spans 15 residues. Trimming removed 4 bases from V and 5 bases from J, with 15 bases in between. The germline V gene encodes CDR1 MNHNS and CDR2 SASEGT. The CDR3, as DNA: TGTGCCAGCAGTGGACCTGCGGGACTCCACAATGAGCAGTTCTTC. Residues: CASSGPAGLHNEQFF.

The V call is TRBV9, the J call TRBJ2-2, with 9 bases matching TRBD1. The CDR3 spans 16 residues. V shed 2 bases and J 1 base; nucleotides not matched to a gene: 3. The germline CDR1 and CDR2 sequences are SGDLS and YYNGEE. The CDR3 loop reads CASSVPGQGNTGELFF. The CDR3 nucleotides read TGTGCCAGCAGCGTCCCGGGACAGGGGAACACCGGGGAGCTGTTTTTT.

This clone was found once. The rearrangement links TRBV30 to TRBJ1-4; D uncertain. The CDR3 is made up of 12 amino acids. Germline-derived CDR1 and CDR2 are GTSNPN and SVGIG (reference sequence). The germline V and J ends were trimmed by 2 bases and 2 bases, with 3 bases remaining between them. The CDR3 is CAWSRTNEKLFF. The CDR3 DNA sequence: TGTGCCTGGAGTCGGACTAATGAAAAACTGTTTTTT.